This T cell receptor (beta chain) was identified in a study of T cells in narcolepsy. Germline lookup yields CDR1 SGHRS and CDR2 YFSETQ. The V end was cut by 2 bases, the J end by 7 bases, with 9 bases between. The CDR3 length is 12 residues. Turning to this clone: Its antigen is not known.

Sequencing used immunoSEQ multiplex PCR; TCRdb keeps in-frame clones, though not all of them. The sample carries under 40,000 clones, roughly 83% recorded once. Study conclusions and caveats: No autoreactive T cell clone sequences appeared in some memory CD4+ repertoires.

The J gene is TRBJ2-5, the V gene TRBV5-1, with D maybe TRBD1 (5 bases). The TCR was taken from a human donor with narcolepsy. The material sequenced was CD45RA- memory CD4+ T cells from PBMCs. Here the CDR3 reads CASSFEGVTQYF. CDR3 nucleotides: TGCGCCAGCAGCTTCGAAGGGGTGACCCAGTACTTC.